The clone carrying this T cell receptor (beta chain) was seen only once. Gene-specific TRAV and TRBV primers were used for first-strand cDNA, covering alpha and beta chains. TCRs underwent 20 PCR cycles of amplification with a constant-region primer and V-primer adapter. TCRdb redid the calling of the reads with MiXCR, one entry per CDR3 protein. The top ten hold about 6% of the sample, which has 7,000 to 8,500 distinct CDR3 sequences, 65% to 90% seen once. This CDR3 contains 14 residues. Germline V gene data show CDR1 as MNHEY and CDR2 as SVGAGI. V was clipped by 6 bases and J by 14 bases, with 20 bases between them. The data are from a study of low-dose radiotherapy and immunotherapy resistance in tumors. Across the whole study: The 200 mg/m2 dose of intravenous cyclophosphamide was given every two weeks, one day before radiation and immunotherapy.

The J gene is TRBJ1-6, the V gene TRBV6-5; D might be TRBD1 (5 bases). This clonotype was sampled from a human donor with advanced metastatic prostate, ovarian, gallbladder or colorectal cancer (not recorded which). This table probably holds off-target reads from a library built for another chain. The CDR3 bases are TGTGCCAGCAGAATCCGGGACTCGCGCTTTTCCCTCCACTTT. Translation: CASRIRDSRFSLHF.